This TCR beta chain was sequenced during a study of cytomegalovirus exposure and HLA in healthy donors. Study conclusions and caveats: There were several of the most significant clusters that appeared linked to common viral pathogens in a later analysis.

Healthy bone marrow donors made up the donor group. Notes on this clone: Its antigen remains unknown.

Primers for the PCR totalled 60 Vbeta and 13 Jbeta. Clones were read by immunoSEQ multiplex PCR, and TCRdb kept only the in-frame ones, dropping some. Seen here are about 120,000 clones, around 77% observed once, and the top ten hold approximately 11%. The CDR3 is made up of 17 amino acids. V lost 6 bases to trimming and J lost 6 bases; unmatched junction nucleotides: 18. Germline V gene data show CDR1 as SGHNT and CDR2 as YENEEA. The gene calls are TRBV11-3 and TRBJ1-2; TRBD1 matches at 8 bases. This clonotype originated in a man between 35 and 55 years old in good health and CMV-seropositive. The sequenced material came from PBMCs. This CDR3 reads CASSFRTGLLTGNGYTF. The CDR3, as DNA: TGTGCCAGCAGTTTCAGGACAGGGCTCCTCACCGGGAATGGCTACACCTTC.